Following are 21 T cell receptor beta chains from one sample sequenced in a study of T cells in Graves' hyperthyroidism and ophthalmopathy. The source material, RNA transcripts, was used to amplify TCR beta CDR3 regions. The TCR CDR3 first-round RT-PCR relied on the HTBI primer set. TCRdb reprocessed the multiplex PCR reads with MiXCR, giving one entry per CDR3 protein. The table has about 570,000 distinct CDR3 sequences, under 60% seen once; the top ten hold around a fifth. Sequencing was done on a sample of peripheral blood or thyroid tissue (not recorded which). These receptors were taken from an adult woman with Graves' disease, either hyperthyroidism or ophthalmopathy (not recorded which).

This clonotype was seen a few times. The chain is built from TRBV7-9 and TRBJ1-2, with D possibly being TRBD1 (5 bases). The germline CDR1 and CDR2 sequences are SEHNR and FQNEAQ (reference sequence). The CDR3 is 14 residues long. Trimming took 1 base from V and 2 from J, leaving 8 bases between them. DNA for the CDR3: TGTGCCAGCAGCTTAGACCCAGGGAACTATGGCTACACCTTC. Translated, it gives CASSLDPGNYGYTF.

The chain is built from TRBV15 and TRBJ2-7, with D unclear. Germline V gene lookup returns CDR1 LNHNV and CDR2 YYDKDF (reference sequence). This CDR3 is built from 11 residues. V was cut by 5 bases and J by 6 bases, with 8 bases left in between. The CDR3 sequence is CATSGSGEQYF. The CDR3 DNA reads TGTGCCACCAGCGGCTCTGGCGAGCAGTACTTC.

This clonotype was found many times. The rearrangement links TRBV20-1 to TRBJ2-7; possibly TRBD2 for D (5 bases). The CDR3 spans 13 residues. Trimming stripped 0 bases from V and 5 bases from J, with 11 bases between. From germline, CDR1 is DFQATT and CDR2 SNEGSKA (reference sequence). The CDR3 here is CSAREGLAHEQYF. CDR3 sequence (DNA): TGCAGTGCTAGAGAAGGTCTAGCCCACGAGCAGTACTTC.

With regard to this clonotype: One end of the junction fails to match germline, which may point to a read error. This chain links TRBV5-1 with TRBJ1-4; a weak D match, TRBD1 (5 bases). Germline CDR1 SGHRS, CDR2 YFSETQ. The CDR3 is made up of 15 amino acids. CDR3 bases: TGTGCCAGCAGCTCGGGACTTCAGGCGTCAGAAAAACTGTTTTTT. Its protein product is CASSSGLQASEKLFF.

V gene TRBV7-9 combines with J gene TRBJ1-2; possible D gene TRBD1, 6 bases. V was clipped by 7 bases and J by 7 bases, with 22 bases between them. The CDR3 runs to 15 residues. CDR1 is SEHNR and CDR2 is FQNEAQ in the germline V gene (reference sequence). The CDR3 is CASTRNEGGWSGYTF. The CDR3, as DNA: TGTGCCAGCACCCGAAACGAGGGGGGATGGTCTGGCTACACCTTC. Supplemented by reference TRBV7-9 and TRBJ1-2, the full variable domain reads DTGVSQNPRHKITKRGQNVTFRCDPISEHNRLYWYRQTLGQGPEFLTYFQNEAQLEKSRLLSDRFSAERPKGSFSTLEIQRTEQGDSAMYLCASTRNEGGWSGYTFGSGTRLTVV.

There are many counts of this clonotype. J is TRBJ2-7 and V is TRBV11-3; maybe TRBD1 (5 bases). From germline, CDR1 is SGHNT and CDR2 YENEEA. Trimming took off 5 bases at V and 2 bases at J, with 10 bases between the two ends. The CDR3 sequence is 13 residues long. CDR3 loop: CASSQDSTYEQYF. CDR3 in DNA: TGTGCCAGCAGCCAAGACAGCACCTACGAGCAGTACTTC.

This clonotype has at least ten counts. The chain employs TRBV2 and TRBJ1-5; D is perhaps TRBD1 (5 bases). Trimming pared 4 bases from V and 5 bases from J, leaving 9 bases between. Germline values: CDR1 SNHLY, CDR2 FYNNEI. CDR3 size: 13 residues. CDR3 sequence reads: CASSVEGYQPQHF. The CDR3 bases are TGTGCCAGCAGTGTGGAGGGGTATCAGCCCCAGCATTTT.

The chain has TRBV19 and TRBJ2-6; D remains unclear. Trimming stripped 3 bases from V and 6 bases from J, with 9 bases between. The CDR3 is 14 amino acids. CDR1 LNHDA and CDR2 SQIVND come from the germline V gene (reference sequence). The CDR3 coding sequence is TGTGCCAGTAGTATGACGCAAACGGCCAACGTCCTGACTTTC. Translating gives CASSMTQTANVLTF.

The genes are TRBV7-2 and TRBJ1-2, with 8 positions matching TRBD1. Germline CDR1 SGHTA, CDR2 FQGNSA. V dropped 5 bases and J dropped 7; count of bases not matched to a gene: 18. The CDR3 length is 17 residues. The DNA for the CDR3 is TGTGCCAGCAGCCAAGATCAACGTCGTCAGGGGGCGCCTGGCTACACCTTC. Its protein is CASSQDQRRQGAPGYTF. Full variable domain (missing parts from reference TRBV7-2 and TRBJ1-2): GAGVSQSPSNKVTEKGKDVELRCDPISGHTALYWYRQSLGQGLEFLIYFQGNSAPDKSGLPSDRFSAERTGGSVSTLTIQRTQQEDSAVYLCASSQDQRRQGAPGYTFGSGTRLTVV.

As regards this clonotype: Possible read error: a much larger clone is one base away. The chain carries TRBV5-1 and TRBJ2-5; D not resolved. This CDR3 is built from 12 residues. CDR1 and CDR2 from the germline V gene are SGHRS and YFSETQ. The CDR3 coding sequence is TGCGCCAGCAGCTTAATCCAAGGGACCCAGTACTTC. Amino acid sequence: CASSLIQGTQYF.

This clonotype was observed at least ten times. This chain connects TRBV4-1 to TRBJ1-6; D may be TRBD1 (6 bases). This CDR3 is built from 17 residues. V was trimmed by 3 bases and J by 10 bases, leaving 22 bases between them. Per the germline V gene, CDR1 is MGHRA and CDR2 is YSYEKL. The CDR3 loop reads CASSQVLFRGRGSPLHF. CDR3 coding DNA: TGCGCCAGCAGCCAGGTGCTCTTCCGGGGGCGCGGCTCACCCCTCCACTTT.

The sample holds one count of this clonotype. The V and J genes are TRBV6-1 and TRBJ2-2; 7 positions match TRBD2. There are 15 residues in the CDR3. With V trimmed by 0 bases and J by 7 bases, 5 bases remained unmatched. Germline V gives CDR1 MNHNS, CDR2 SASEGT. CDR3 amino acids: CASSEAGGPIGELFF. In nucleotides, the CDR3 is TGTGCCAGCAGTGAAGCGGGAGGGCCTATCGGGGAGCTGTTTTTT.

This clonotype was seen repeatedly, ten times or more. This sequence joins TRBV12-3 or TRBV12-4 and TRBJ2-6; no firm D call. The CDR3 contains 17 residues. V dropped 7 bases and J dropped 4 bases, with 20 bases sitting between them. The DNA for the CDR3 is TGTGCCAGCACCAACAACCGTGGGGAATGGGGGGCCAACGTCCTGACTTTC. It encodes CASTNNRGEWGANVLTF.

In its sample, this clonotype was seen many times. The chain links TRBV9 to TRBJ2-5; D remains ambiguous. Trimming stripped 3 bases from V and 1 base from J, with 13 bases between. In germline, CDR1 is SGDLS, CDR2 YYNGEE. The CDR3 contains 15 residues. CDR3 amino acids: CASSGAGATQETQYF. CDR3 nucleotide sequence: TGTGCCAGCAGCGGGGCAGGAGCGACCCAAGAGACCCAGTACTTC. Complete variable domain (other parts from reference TRBV9 and TRBJ2-5): DSGVTQTPKHLITATGQRVTLRCSPRSGDLSVYWYQQSLDQGLQFLIQYYNGEERAKGNILERFSAQQFPDLHSELNLSSLELGDSALYFCASSGAGATQETQYFGPGTRLLVL.

The rearrangement uses TRBV4-3 and TRBJ2-7; D might be TRBD1 (6 bases). The CDR3 totals 14 residues. CDR1 is LGHNA and CDR2 is YSLEER in the germline V gene. Between the trimmed V and J ends, which lost 0 bases and 2 bases, there was a span of 8 bases. CDR3 sequence: CASSQERTAYEQYF. CDR3 bases: TGCGCCAGCAGCCAAGAGCGGACAGCCTACGAGCAGTACTTC.

This clonotype occurred a few times. This chain joins TRBV2 and TRBJ2-7; D is ambiguous. This CDR3 is 14 amino acids long. Trimming stripped 2 bases from V and 0 bases from J, with 8 bases between. Germline lookup yields CDR1 SNHLY and CDR2 FYNNEI. The CDR3 region has the DNA TGTGCCAGCAGTGAACAGACTCCCTCCTACGAGCAGTACTTC. It translates to CASSEQTPSYEQYF. Based on the CDR3 plus reference TRBV2 and TRBJ2-7, the full variable domain is EPEVTQTPSHQVTQMGQEVILRCVPISNHLYFYWYRQILGQKVEFLVSFYNNEISEKSEIFDDQFSVERPDGSNFTLKIRSTKLEDSAMYFCASSEQTPSYEQYFGPGTRLTVT.

This clonotype was seen many times. The rearrangement joins TRBV4-2 to TRBJ1-2; the D is unclear. CDR3 size: 14 residues. V was trimmed by 0 bases and J by 4 bases, leaving 9 bases between them. Germline CDR1 is LGHNA and CDR2 is YNFKEQ. The chain's CDR3 is CASSQEKQLYGYTF. The CDR3 DNA sequence: TGTGCCAGCAGCCAAGAGAAACAGCTCTATGGCTACACCTTC.

The chain couples TRBV2 to TRBJ1-2; 8 nucleotides match TRBD1. Germline CDR1 reads SNHLY; CDR2 reads FYNNEI. CDR3 length equals 15 residues. Trimming at V came to 6 bases and at J to 8 bases, leaving 14 bases not matched to a gene. This CDR3 reads CASSRDPGQGSGYTF. The CDR3 DNA sequence: TGTGCCAGCAGCAGGGACCCCGGACAGGGATCGGGCTACACCTTC.

The V and J genes are TRBV5-1 and TRBJ1-5; 7 bases match TRBD1. Per the germline V gene, CDR1 is SGHRS and CDR2 is YFSETQ. CDR3 length equals 15 residues. V shed 3 bases and J 5 bases; nucleotides not matched to a gene: 8. CDR3 bases: TGCGCCAGCAGCTCCATGGGGGACAGCGATCAGCCCCAGCATTTT. Translation: CASSSMGDSDQPQHF.

In regard to this clonotype: This may be a read error: a much more frequent sequence differs by one nucleotide. The rearrangement links TRBV7-9 to TRBJ1-4; tentatively, D is TRBD1 (5 bases). The CDR3 sequence is 14 residues long. Germline loops: CDR1 SEHNR, CDR2 FQNEAQ (reference sequence). This CDR3 is CASSLETVNEKLFF. CDR3 in DNA: TGCGCCAGCAGCTTGGAGACAGTTAATGAAAAACTGTTTTTT.

The V gene is TRBV2, the J gene TRBJ1-4, with unresolved D. V was trimmed by 0 bases and J by 8 bases, leaving 13 bases between them. The CDR3 spans 15 residues. The germline gives CDR1 SNHLY, CDR2 FYNNEI. The CDR3 DNA follows: TGTGCCAGCAGTGAAGCGGGCGGAGCATACGAAAAACTGTTTTTT. Amino acids: CASSEAGGAYEKLFF. The variable domain in full, with the rest retrieved from reference TRBV2 and TRBJ1-4, is EPEVTQTPSHQVTQMGQEVILRCVPISNHLYFYWYRQILGQKVEFLVSFYNNEISEKSEIFDDQFSVERPDGSNFTLKIRSTKLEDSAMYFCASSEAGGAYEKLFFGSGTQLSVL.